The rows below give T cell receptor beta chains drawn from one sample of a study of blood T cell repertoires in COVID-19. Clones were read by immunoSEQ multiplex PCR, and TCRdb kept only the in-frame ones, dropping some. Of 200,000 to 250,000 clones listed, roughly 90% are singletons. Sequences were obtained from peripheral blood. These receptors were obtained from a woman between 40 and 55 years old who had recovered from COVID-19. The CDR3 runs from the conserved cysteine through the conserved F or W.

TRBV19,TRBJ1-3,CASRRADYPGNTIYF
TRBV7-3,TRBJ2-5,CASSLGAETQYF
TRBV14,TRBJ2-3,CASSQGLAGARTQYF
TRBV19,TRBJ1-4,CASSTRAGPANEKLFF
TRBV19,TRBJ1-5,CASTPDREYNQPQHF
TRBV7-6,TRBJ1-1,CASSPIPQGKGSEAFF
TRBV11-2,TRBJ2-1,CASSPGTSGKTHRNEQFF
TRBV4-1,TRBJ2-7,CASSQATSGTRSYEQYF
TRBV27,TRBJ2-1,CASSLALAAYNEQFF
TRBV9,TRBJ1-6,CASTPGQNNSPLHF
TRBV29-1,TRBJ2-1,CSVEGGLAGYEQFF
TRBV7-9,TRBJ1-1,CASSPQGSMNTEAFF
TRBV5-6,TRBJ1-2,CASSLPGQGHYGYTF
TRBV11-2,TRBJ2-3,CASGTGTTDTQYF
TRBV5-6,TRBJ2-5,CASSLVPGLAEETQYF
TRBV10-3,TRBJ2-7,CAISDSPYEQYF
TRBV6-4,TRBJ1-5,CASSNGTGGNQPQHF
TRBV4-2,TRBJ2-3,CASSSRDSPSGTDTQYF
TRBV6-1,TRBJ1-5,CASSERQGNQPQHF
TRBV19,TRBJ1-1,CATTRSTEAFF
TRBV19,TRBJ1-1,CASGVTGGRTEAFF
TRBV18,TRBJ2-5,CASSPLLGEGETQYF
TRBV2,TRBJ1-2,CASSEFRGESGYTF
TRBV19,TRBJ2-7,CASSIVPGTYEQYF
TRBV30,TRBJ1-2,CAWSGRGGHFNYGYTF
TRBV7-2,TRBJ1-6,CASSLGQGRQSPLHF
TRBV9,TRBJ2-7,CASSPKIAPSYEQYF
TRBV7-3,TRBJ2-7,CASSFSQVNEQYF
TRBV18,TRBJ2-7,CASSPQPSGGLYEQYF
TRBV19,TRBJ1-2,CASSMRGTEANYGYTF